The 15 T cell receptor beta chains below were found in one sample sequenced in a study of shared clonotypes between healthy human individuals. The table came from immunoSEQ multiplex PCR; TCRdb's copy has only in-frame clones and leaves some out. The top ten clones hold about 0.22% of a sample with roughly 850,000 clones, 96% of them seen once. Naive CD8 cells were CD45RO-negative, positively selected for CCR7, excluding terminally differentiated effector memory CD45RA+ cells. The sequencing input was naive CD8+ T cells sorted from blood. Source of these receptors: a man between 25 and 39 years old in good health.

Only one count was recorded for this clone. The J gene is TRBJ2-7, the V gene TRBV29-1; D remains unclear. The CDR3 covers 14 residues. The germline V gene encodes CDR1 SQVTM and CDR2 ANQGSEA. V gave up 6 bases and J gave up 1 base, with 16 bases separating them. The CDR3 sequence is CSVRDPVGSYEQYF. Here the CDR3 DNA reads TGCAGCGTCCGTGACCCTGTCGGATCCTACGAGCAGTACTTC.

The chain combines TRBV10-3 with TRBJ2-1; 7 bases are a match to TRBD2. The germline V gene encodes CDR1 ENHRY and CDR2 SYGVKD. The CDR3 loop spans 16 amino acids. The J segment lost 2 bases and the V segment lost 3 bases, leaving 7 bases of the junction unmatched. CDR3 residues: CAISDGMGLTYNEQFF. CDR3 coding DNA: TGTGCCATCAGTGATGGAATGGGACTAACCTACAATGAGCAGTTCTTC.

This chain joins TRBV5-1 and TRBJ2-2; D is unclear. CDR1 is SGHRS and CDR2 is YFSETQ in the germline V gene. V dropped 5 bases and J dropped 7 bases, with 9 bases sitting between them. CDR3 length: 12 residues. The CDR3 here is CASSNSRGELFF. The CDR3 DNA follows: TGCGCCAGCAGTAATTCGCGCGGGGAGCTGTTTTTT.

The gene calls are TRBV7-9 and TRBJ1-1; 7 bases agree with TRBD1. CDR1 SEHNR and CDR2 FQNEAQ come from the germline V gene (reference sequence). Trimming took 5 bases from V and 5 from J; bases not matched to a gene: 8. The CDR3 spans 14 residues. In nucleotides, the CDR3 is TGTGCCAGCAGCCCCGACAGGGTGCGGACTGAAGCTTTCTTT. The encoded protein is CASSPDRVRTEAFF.

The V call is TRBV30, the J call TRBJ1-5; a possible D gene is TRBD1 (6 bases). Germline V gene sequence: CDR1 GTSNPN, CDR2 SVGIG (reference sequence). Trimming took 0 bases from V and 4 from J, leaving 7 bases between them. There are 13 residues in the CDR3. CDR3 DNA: TGTGCCTGGAGTGTAGGGGGTAATCAGCCCCAGCATTTT. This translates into CAWSVGGNQPQHF.

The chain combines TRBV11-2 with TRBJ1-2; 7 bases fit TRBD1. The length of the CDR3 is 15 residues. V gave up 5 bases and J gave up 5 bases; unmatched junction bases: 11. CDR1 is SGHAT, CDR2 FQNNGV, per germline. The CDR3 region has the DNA TGTGCCAGCAGCCCCTTTCCCGACAGGGAGTATGGCTACACCTTC. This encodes CASSPFPDREYGYTF.

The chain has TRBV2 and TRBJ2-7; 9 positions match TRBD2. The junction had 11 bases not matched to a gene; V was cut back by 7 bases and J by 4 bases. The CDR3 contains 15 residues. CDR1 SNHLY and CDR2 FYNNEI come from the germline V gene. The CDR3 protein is CASTPRDSGSYEQYF. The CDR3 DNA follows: TGTGCCAGCACCCCCCGGGATAGCGGGAGTTACGAGCAGTACTTC.

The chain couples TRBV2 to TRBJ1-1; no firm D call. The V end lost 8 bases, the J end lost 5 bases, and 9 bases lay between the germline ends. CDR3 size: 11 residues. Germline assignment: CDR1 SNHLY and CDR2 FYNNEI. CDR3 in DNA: TGTGCCAGCCTTGTGAGAACTGAAGCTTTCTTT. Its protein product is CASLVRTEAFF. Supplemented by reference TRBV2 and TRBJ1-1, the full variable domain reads EPEVTQTPSHQVTQMGQEVILRCVPISNHLYFYWYRQILGQKVEFLVSFYNNEISEKSEIFDDQFSVERPDGSNFTLKIRSTKLEDSAMYFCASLVRTEAFFGQGTRLTVV.

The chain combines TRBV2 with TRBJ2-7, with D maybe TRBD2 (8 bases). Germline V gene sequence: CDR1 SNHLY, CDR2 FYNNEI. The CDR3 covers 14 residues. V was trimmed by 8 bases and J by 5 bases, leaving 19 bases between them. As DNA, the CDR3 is TGTGCCAGCCCAGGGGGAGCGGGGGCGGACGAGCAGTACTTC. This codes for CASPGGAGADEQYF.

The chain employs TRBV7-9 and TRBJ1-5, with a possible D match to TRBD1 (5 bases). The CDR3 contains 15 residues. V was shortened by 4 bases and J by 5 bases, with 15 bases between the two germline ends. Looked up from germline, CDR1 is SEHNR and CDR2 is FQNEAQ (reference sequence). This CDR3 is CASSSGPYGDQPQHF. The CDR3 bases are TGTGCCAGCAGCTCGGGACCCTACGGGGATCAGCCCCAGCATTTT.

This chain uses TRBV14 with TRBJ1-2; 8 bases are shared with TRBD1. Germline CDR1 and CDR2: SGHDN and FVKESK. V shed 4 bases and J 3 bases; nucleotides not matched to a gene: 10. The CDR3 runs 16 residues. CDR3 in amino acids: CASSLGTGRRDYGYTF. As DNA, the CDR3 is TGTGCCAGCAGCCTAGGGACAGGAAGAAGGGACTATGGCTACACCTTC. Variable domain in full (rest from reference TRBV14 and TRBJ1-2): EAGVTQFPSHSVIEKGQTVTLRCDPISGHDNLYWYRRVMGKEIKFLLHFVKESKQDESGMPNNRFLAERTGGTYSTLKVQPAELEDSGVYFCASSLGTGRRDYGYTFGSGTRLTVV.

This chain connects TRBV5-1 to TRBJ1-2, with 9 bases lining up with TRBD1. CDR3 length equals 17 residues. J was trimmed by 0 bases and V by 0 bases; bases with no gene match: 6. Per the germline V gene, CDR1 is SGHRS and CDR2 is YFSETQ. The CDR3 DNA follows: TGCGCCAGCAGCTTGGGGGACAGGGAATATACTAACTATGGCTACACCTTC. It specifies CASSLGDREYTNYGYTF.

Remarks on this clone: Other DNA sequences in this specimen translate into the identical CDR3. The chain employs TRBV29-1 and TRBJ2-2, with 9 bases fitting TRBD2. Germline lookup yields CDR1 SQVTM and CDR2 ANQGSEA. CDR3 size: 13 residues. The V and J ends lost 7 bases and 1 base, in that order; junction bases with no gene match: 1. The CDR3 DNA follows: TGCAGCGGACTAGCGGAGAACACCGGGGAGCTGTTTTTT. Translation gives CSGLAENTGELFF.

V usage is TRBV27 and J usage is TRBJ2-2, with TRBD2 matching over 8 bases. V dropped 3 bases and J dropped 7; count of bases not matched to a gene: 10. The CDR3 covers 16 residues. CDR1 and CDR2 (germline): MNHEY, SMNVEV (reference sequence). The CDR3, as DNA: TGTGCCAGCAGTTTTAAAGGACTAGCTGGTGGCGGGGAGCTGTTTTTT. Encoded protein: CASSFKGLAGGGELFF.

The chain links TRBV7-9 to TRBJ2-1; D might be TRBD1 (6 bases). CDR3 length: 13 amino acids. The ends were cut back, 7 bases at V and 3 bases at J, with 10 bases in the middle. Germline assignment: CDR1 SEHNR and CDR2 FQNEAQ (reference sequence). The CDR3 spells CASTKTGYNEQFF. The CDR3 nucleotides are TGTGCCAGCACAAAGACAGGCTACAATGAGCAGTTCTTC.